The 15 T cell receptor beta chains below come from one sample, sequenced in a study of radiotherapy plus CTLA-4 blockade in lung cancer. Here immunoSEQ multiplex PCR was the method, and the copy in TCRdb shows in-frame clones only, minus some. The sample shows tens of thousands of clones, under 85% of them seen only once. This specimen was peripheral blood, taken from a patient treated with radiotherapy plus ipilimumab. These receptors all stem from a human donor with non-small cell lung cancer who had stable disease on radiotherapy plus ipilimumab.

The gene calls are TRBV19 and TRBJ2-3; TRBD2 matches 9 bases. Germline CDR1 LNHDA, CDR2 SQIVND (reference sequence). CDR3 length: 17 amino acids. J was trimmed by 1 base and V by 7 bases; bases with no gene match: 12. The CDR3 region is CASTDYAGGPGTDTQYF. The CDR3 DNA follows: TGTGCCAGTACTGACTACGCGGGAGGGCCTGGCACAGATACGCAGTATTTT.

V usage is TRBV28 and J usage is TRBJ1-5, with 7 bases lining up with TRBD1. Germline values: CDR1 MDHEN, CDR2 SYDVKM. With 6 bases clipped from V and 5 bases from J, the junction kept 13 bases outside the gene matches. CDR3 length: 16 residues. The CDR3 is CASSLKADRAYQPQHF. Here the CDR3 DNA reads TGTGCCAGCAGCCTGAAAGCCGACAGGGCATATCAGCCCCAGCATTTT.

V gene TRBV2 combines with J gene TRBJ1-5, with D maybe TRBD1 (5 bases). The CDR3 is 14 residues long. V was trimmed by 4 bases and J by 2 bases, leaving 9 bases between them. Germline CDR1 SNHLY, CDR2 FYNNEI. The DNA for the CDR3 is TGTGCCAGCAGTGGACAGAGGGGCAATCAGCCCCAGCATTTT. Encoded protein: CASSGQRGNQPQHF.

The rearrangement links TRBV5-1 to TRBJ2-1; 8 bases agree with TRBD2. The CDR3 sequence is 15 residues long. V lost 1 base and J lost 6; bases outside the gene matches: 6. CDR1 and CDR2 (germline): SGHRS, YFSETQ. CDR3 region: CASSLLTGGPNEQFF. The DNA for the CDR3 is TGCGCCAGCAGCTTGTTAACGGGAGGGCCCAATGAGCAGTTCTTC.

Concerning this clone: Distinct nucleotide sequences in the sample also encode this CDR3. The chain has TRBV29-1 and TRBJ1-2, with D tentatively TRBD1 (6 bases). The germline gives CDR1 SQVTM, CDR2 ANQGSEA. This CDR3 comprises 14 residues. Trimming took 3 bases from V and 2 from J, leaving 13 bases between them. CDR3 protein: CSVDAGGLNYGYTF. CDR3 sequence (DNA): TGCAGCGTTGACGCGGGGGGCCTCAACTATGGCTACACCTTC.

V gene TRBV29-1 combines with J gene TRBJ1-2, with D possibly being TRBD1 (6 bases). CDR3 length: 16 amino acids. The germline CDR1 and CDR2 sequences are SQVTM and ANQGSEA. V lost 6 bases and J lost 0, with 20 bases in between. In DNA, the CDR3 is TGCAGCGTCGATGCAGGACAGAGAATAGCTAACTATGGCTACACCTTC. Amino acid sequence: CSVDAGQRIANYGYTF.

The rearrangement uses TRBV10-3 and TRBJ2-1, with 7 nucleotides matching TRBD1. The CDR3 runs 16 residues. Per the germline V gene, CDR1 is ENHRY and CDR2 is SYGVKD. The trim removed 0 bases at V and 0 bases at J, leaving 2 bases unmatched. The CDR3 DNA sequence: TGTGCCATCAGTGAGTCGACAGGGAGCTCCTACAATGAGCAGTTCTTC. Its protein is CAISESTGSSYNEQFF.

The genes are TRBV6-6 and TRBJ1-5; a weak D match, TRBD1 (6 bases). Germline-derived CDR1 and CDR2 are MNHNY and SVGAGI (reference sequence). V lost 6 bases, J lost 0 bases, and 12 bases lay in between. The CDR3 is made up of 15 amino acids. DNA for the CDR3: TGTGCCAGCAGAACCGGGACATATAGCAATCAGCCCCAGCATTTT. Amino acids: CASRTGTYSNQPQHF.

This chain links TRBV4-2 with TRBJ1-4; D remains ambiguous. Trimming pared 0 bases from V and 3 bases from J, leaving 26 bases between. Germline CDR1 LGHNA, CDR2 YNFKEQ. This CDR3 region has 21 residues. CDR3 region: CASSQDGAVTGFSVSNEKLFF. In nucleotides, the CDR3 is TGTGCCAGCAGCCAAGATGGCGCCGTGACGGGTTTCTCCGTCTCTAATGAAAAACTGTTTTTT.

The rearrangement links TRBV27 to TRBJ2-7; D is tentatively TRBD1 or TRBD2 (6 bases each). The CDR3 sequence is 16 residues long. Deletions cut 2 bases from V and 2 bases from J, with 16 bases between. Germline V gene sequence: CDR1 MNHEY, CDR2 SMNVEV (reference sequence). CDR3 amino acids: CASSLRWGALTYEQYF. CDR3 DNA: TGTGCCAGCAGTTTACGATGGGGGGCCCTAACCTACGAGCAGTACTTC.

The V gene is TRBV28, the J gene TRBJ1-1, with D maybe TRBD1 (5 bases). The V and J ends lost 8 bases and 5 bases respectively, with 15 bases between them. Per the germline V gene, CDR1 is MDHEN and CDR2 is SYDVKM. CDR3 size: 13 residues. The CDR3 region is CASGGGFWTEAFF. CDR3 nucleotide sequence: TGTGCCAGCGGGGGGGGGTTTTGGACTGAAGCTTTCTTT.

A remark on this clone: Other DNA sequences of this sample code for an identical CDR3. The chain combines TRBV20-1 with TRBJ2-5; D gene ambiguous. The V end was cut by 5 bases, the J end by 1 base, with 2 bases between. Germline V gives CDR1 DFQATT, CDR2 SNEGSKA (reference sequence). The CDR3 totals 10 residues. Here the CDR3 DNA reads TGCAGTGCTTCCCAAGAGACCCAGTACTTC. As protein: CSASQETQYF.

This rearrangement joins TRBV2 to TRBJ2-2; TRBD2 might be the D (5 bases). CDR1 is SNHLY and CDR2 is FYNNEI in the germline V gene. V lost 4 bases to trimming and J lost 1 base, with 10 bases between them. The CDR3 is 15 residues long. CDR3 nucleotides: TGTGCCAGCAGTGTCCACCGGGGGAACACCGGGGAGCTGTTTTTT. Its translation: CASSVHRGNTGELFF.

V is TRBV4-2 and J is TRBJ2-3, with D tentatively TRBD2 (6 bases). CDR1 is LGHNA, CDR2 YNFKEQ, per germline. The CDR3 covers 17 residues. Deletions cut 0 bases from V and 2 bases from J, with 15 bases between. The CDR3 loop is CASSQDGAGRLTDTQYF. CDR3 coding DNA: TGTGCCAGCAGCCAAGATGGGGCGGGGCGACTCACAGATACGCAGTATTTT.

The chain links TRBV2 to TRBJ2-2; D not certain. The CDR3 is made up of 15 amino acids. Trimming left V 6 bases short and J 4 bases short, with 15 bases between. Germline lookup yields CDR1 SNHLY and CDR2 FYNNEI. CDR3 protein: CASRTQSLGTGELFF. DNA of the CDR3: TGTGCCAGCAGGACACAGAGCCTTGGCACCGGGGAGCTGTTTTTT.